The entry below gives a single T cell receptor beta chain sequence along with its context. The antigen is undetermined. This same CDR3 is encoded by further DNA sequences in the sample. This table comes from immunoSEQ multiplex PCR, and its TCRdb copy is limited to in-frame clones, with some not included. Among about 120,000 clones, 87% were seen once, and the ten largest hold 12%. The entry originates in a study of T cell responses to AZD1222 COVID-19 vaccine. Study outcomes and limitations: Females outnumbered males among donors, who were mostly white British; clonal diversity was possibly underestimated.

CDR1 is SGDLS and CDR2 is YYNGEE in the germline V gene. V shed 3 bases and J shed 1 base, with 11 bases lying between them. This CDR3 has 14 residues. The source material was peripheral blood, sampled on day 0 of AZD1222 vaccination. The V gene is TRBV9, the J gene TRBJ2-7, with D possibly TRBD2 on 6 matching bases. The sequence derives from an adult in good health. CDR3 region: CASSEGLLSYEQYF. In DNA form, the CDR3 reads TGTGCCAGCAGCGAGGGACTCCTATCCTACGAGCAGTACTTC.